The 7 T cell receptor beta chains below come from one sample, sequenced in a study of blood T cell repertoires in COVID-19. Profiling relied on immunoSEQ multiplex PCR, and the TCRdb table lists in-frame clones only, not all of them. The profile covers about half a million clones, with 85% to 90% appearing a single time and over 0.7% taken by the ten largest. The specimen sequenced was peripheral blood. The source of these receptors is a man aged 18-30 years with COVID-19, enrolled during active disease.

This CDR3 reads CASSQERANYGYTF. The CDR3, as DNA: TGTGCCAGCAGCCAAGAAAGAGCTAACTATGGCTACACCTTC. The rearrangement joins TRBV4-2 to TRBJ1-2, with D hard to call. The germline V and J ends were trimmed by 0 bases and 0 bases, with 5 bases remaining between them. Germline CDR1 and CDR2: LGHNA and YNFKEQ. The CDR3 is 14 amino acids.

The V and J genes are TRBV21-1 and TRBJ2-1; TRBD2 reflects the table's D call only, with no check against the DNA. TRBV21-1 is assigned pseudogene status. This CDR3 spans 19 amino acids. The CDR3 region has the DNA TGTGCCAGCAGCGCGACAGGGGCGACTAGCGGGAGTTCCTACAATGAGCAGTTCTTC. This encodes CASSATGATSGSSYNEQFF.

This chain connects TRBV15 to TRBJ2-1; unclear D gene. Per the germline V gene, CDR1 is LNHNV and CDR2 is YYDKDF (reference sequence). This CDR3 spans 13 amino acids. The ends were cut back, 3 bases at V and 7 bases at J, with 10 bases in the middle. This CDR3 reads CATSRRLKNEQFF. CDR3 nucleotides: TGTGCCACCAGCAGGAGGCTGAAAAATGAGCAGTTCTTC.

The gene calls are TRBV13 and TRBJ2-2, with TRBD1 as a possible D gene (5 bases). V gave up 4 bases and J gave up 4 bases, with 10 bases separating them. CDR3 length: 14 amino acids. Germline CDR1 reads PRHDT; CDR2 reads FYEKMQ (reference sequence). Written as DNA, the CDR3 is TGTGCCAGCAGCTCCACCAGGGTCACCGGGGAGCTGTTTTTT. Encoded protein: CASSSTRVTGELFF. Filled out from reference TRBV13 and TRBJ2-2, the complete variable domain reads AAGVIQSPRHLIKEKRETATLKCYPIPRHDTVYWYQQGPGQDPQFLISFYEKMQSDKGSIPDRFSAQQFSDYHSELNMSSLELGDSALYFCASSSTRVTGELFFGEGSRLTVL.

The CDR3 spells CASSSESTDTQYF. In DNA, the CDR3 is TGTGCCAGCAGCTCGGAGAGCACAGATACGCAGTATTTT. The genes are TRBV5-4 and TRBJ2-3, with D unresolved. V lost 3 bases, J lost 0 bases, and 5 bases lay in between. From germline, CDR1 is SGHNT and CDR2 YYREEE (reference sequence). This CDR3 is built from 13 residues. Based on the CDR3 plus reference TRBV5-4 and TRBJ2-3, the full variable domain is ETGVTQSPTHLIKTRGQQVTLRCSSQSGHNTVSWYQQALGQGPQFIFQYYREEENGRGNFPPRFSGLQFPNYSSELNVNALELDDSALYLCASSSESTDTQYFGPGTRLTVL.

The genes are TRBV4-2 and TRBJ2-5; D is perhaps TRBD2 (5 bases). This CDR3 comprises 14 residues. Trimming took 1 base from V and 4 from J, leaving 10 bases between them. CDR1 is LGHNA, CDR2 YNFKEQ, per germline. The CDR3: CASSQASGGETQYF. The CDR3 bases are TGTGCCAGCAGCCAAGCGTCCGGAGGAGAGACCCAGTACTTC.

This chain uses TRBV4-1 with TRBJ1-5; D gene ambiguous. The germline CDR1 and CDR2 sequences are MGHRA and YSYEKL. This CDR3 is built from 14 residues. The ends were cut back, 1 base at V and 6 bases at J, with 10 bases in the middle. CDR3 in DNA: TGCGCCAGCAGCCAAGGTGGCGGAGGTCAGCCCCAGCATTTT. It specifies CASSQGGGGQPQHF.